A single sample gave rise to the 17 T cell receptor beta chains below, sequenced in a study of CD8 T cells in Susac syndrome (dated by TCRdb to the late 2010s). Library construction relied on the immunoSEQ multiplex PCR assay. RNA was extracted using the RNeasy kit, and about 0.45 to 1 ug of the RNA was reverse transcribed with random hexamers. TCRdb reran the public reads through fastp at Q25 and MiXCR, keeping productive beta chains. Identical CDR3 proteins give one entry, which carries the most common genes and DNA. The sample includes 65,000 to 100,000 distinct CDR3 sequences, with approximately 96% observed a single time. Approximately 0.39% of the sample rests with the top ten. The source material was CD8+ T cells from PBMCs. These receptors were obtained from a human donor with Susac syndrome.

About this clonotype: Sequence at one end of the junction differs from germline and may be a read error. The chain's CDR3 is CASGPGVF. CDR3 DNA: TGCGCCAGCGGGCCGGGGGTCTTT. This chain links TRBV4-1 with TRBJ1-1; TRBD1 might be the D (5 bases). Per germline, CDR1 MGHRA and CDR2 YSYEKL. The CDR3 extends over 8 amino acids.

The chain uses TRBV14 and TRBJ2-7, with 9 bases lining up with TRBD1. The V gene end was trimmed by 4 bases and the J gene end by 4 bases; junction bases not matched to a gene: 5. The CDR3 covers 14 residues. Germline-derived CDR1 and CDR2 are SGHDN and FVKESK. CDR3 nucleotide sequence: TGTGCCAGCAGCCTCGGAGACAGGGGGTACGAGCAGTACTTC. This translates into CASSLGDRGYEQYF.

This clonotype was recorded only once. The chain links TRBV13 to TRBJ2-1; D is ambiguous. Trimming pared 7 bases from V and 6 bases from J, leaving 7 bases between. The CDR3 covers 11 residues. Germline loops: CDR1 PRHDT, CDR2 FYEKMQ (reference sequence). CDR3 residues: CASTLINEQFF. The CDR3 coding sequence is TGTGCCAGCACCCTAATCAATGAGCAGTTCTTC.

The chain uses TRBV20-1 and TRBJ2-1; D is perhaps TRBD1 (6 bases). Germline values: CDR1 DFQATT, CDR2 SNEGSKA (reference sequence). The CDR3 spans 16 residues. The germline V and J ends were trimmed by 1 base and 1 base, with 14 bases remaining between them. The CDR3 reads CSARALDTGSYNEQFF. The CDR3 DNA reads TGCAGTGCTAGAGCTTTGGATACAGGGTCCTACAATGAGCAGTTCTTC.

CDR3 amino acids: CASSEWRGASYEQYV. In DNA, the CDR3 is TGTGCCAGCAGTGAATGGCGGGGGGCGTCCTACGAGCAGTACGTC. This chain joins TRBV2 and TRBJ2-7; 8 nucleotides line up with TRBD2. After removal of 2 bases from V and 1 base from J, the junction contained 4 bases not matched to a gene. This CDR3 contains 15 residues. Germline V gene data show CDR1 as SNHLY and CDR2 as FYNNEI.

This clonotype was seen a single time. The chain has TRBV5-6 and TRBJ2-1, with D possibly matching TRBD2 (5 bases). CDR3 size: 12 residues. Germline V gene data show CDR1 as SGHDT and CDR2 as YYEEEE. V dropped 6 bases and J dropped 13 bases, with 17 bases sitting between them. The CDR3 protein is CASTPSVGGQFF. As DNA, the CDR3 is TGTGCCAGCACCCCCTCAGTCGGAGGACAGTTCTTC.

The chain uses TRBV4-3 and TRBJ2-1, with 7 bases that match TRBD2. V was pared by 0 bases and J by 7 bases, with 6 bases of the junction left unmatched. In germline, CDR1 is LGHNA, CDR2 YSLEER. The CDR3 spans 15 residues. The CDR3: CASSQEGAGRNEQFF. For the CDR3, the DNA is TGCGCCAGCAGCCAAGAAGGAGCGGGAAGGAATGAGCAGTTCTTC.

The chain recombines TRBV7-2 with TRBJ1-1; D is ambiguous. The CDR3 runs 12 residues. CDR1 is SGHTA and CDR2 is FQGNSA in the germline V gene. V lost 1 base and J 8 bases, leaving 8 bases between the germline ends. CDR3 DNA: TGTGCCAGCAGCTTAGTAGGCAGGGAAGCTTTCTTT. This gives the protein CASSLVGREAFF.

The chain carries TRBV6-2 or TRBV6-3 and TRBJ1-1; 9 bases match TRBD1. This CDR3 has 17 amino acids. V dropped 5 bases and J dropped 4; count of bases not matched to a gene: 14. CDR1 and CDR2 from the germline V gene are MNHEY and SVGEGT. CDR3 in amino acids: CASSPLRTGVLFTEAFF. In DNA form, the CDR3 reads TGTGCCAGCAGTCCTCTGAGGACAGGGGTCCTTTTCACTGAAGCTTTCTTT.

This chain connects TRBV29-1 to TRBJ2-1; 9 bases are a match to TRBD1. Per germline, CDR1 SQVTM and CDR2 ANQGSEA. The ends lost 7 bases at V and 7 bases at J; junction bases unmatched: 5. CDR3 length equals 12 residues. CDR3 region: CSGDRGMNEQFF. The CDR3 region has the DNA TGCAGCGGAGACAGGGGGATGAATGAGCAGTTCTTC.

The CDR3 DNA reads TGTGCCAGCAGCTTATACTTGGACGAGCAGTACTTC. Amino acids: CASSLYLDEQYF. The V gene is TRBV7-9, the J gene TRBJ2-7, with D unclear. The CDR3 extends over 12 amino acids. Germline CDR1 SEHNR, CDR2 FQNEAQ (reference sequence). V lost 2 bases and J 5 bases, leaving 7 bases between the germline ends.

A single count supports this clonotype. The chain couples TRBV6-6 to TRBJ2-7; the D gene is possibly TRBD2 (5 bases). The CDR3 is 14 residues long. V was pared by 5 bases and J by 2 bases, with 13 bases between. From germline, CDR1 is MNHNY and CDR2 SVGAGI (reference sequence). DNA for the CDR3: TGTGCCAGCAGTGCGGGCCCCTCTCCCTACGAGCAGTACTTC. Amino acid sequence: CASSAGPSPYEQYF.

The V call is TRBV9, the J call TRBJ2-2, with TRBD2 as a possible D gene (6 bases). Per the germline V gene, CDR1 is SGDLS and CDR2 is YYNGEE. Trimming pared 5 bases from V and 0 bases from J, leaving 11 bases between. This CDR3 contains 15 residues. The CDR3 nucleotides are TGTGCCAGCAGTCCGGGACTCCCGAACACCGGGGAGCTGTTTTTT. Translation gives CASSPGLPNTGELFF.

The V call is TRBV6-5, the J call TRBJ2-1; the D is unclear. Germline CDR1 is MNHEY and CDR2 is SVGAGI. The V and J ends lost 6 bases and 6 bases respectively, with 9 bases between them. The CDR3 is made up of 12 amino acids. As DNA, the CDR3 is TGTGCCAGCAGGCGCGCCCCCAATGAGCAGTTCTTC. Translation: CASRRAPNEQFF.

The chain joins TRBV7-9 to TRBJ2-1; D may be TRBD1 or TRBD2 (6 bases each). The CDR3 is 16 amino acids. V was pared by 5 bases and J by 0 bases, with 14 bases between. CDR1 SEHNR and CDR2 FQNEAQ come from the germline V gene (reference sequence). The CDR3 region has the DNA TGTGCCAGCAGCCCGCCCGGGGGCAGCTCCTACAATGAGCAGTTCTTC. Amino acids: CASSPPGGSSYNEQFF.

CDR3 in amino acids: CASTFGYYQETQYF. The DNA for the CDR3 is TGTGCCAGCACCTTCGGGTATTACCAAGAGACCCAGTACTTC. The chain has TRBV12-3 or TRBV12-4 and TRBJ2-5; no clear D gene. The CDR3 extends over 14 amino acids. V lost 7 bases and J 0 bases, leaving 12 bases between the germline ends.

Comments on this clonotype: A read error is likely, as this CDR3 ends without the conserved phenylalanine or tryptophan. The limits of the CDR3 on the DNA are not certain, so only TCRdb's listed CDR3 is given. The rearrangement uses TRBV6-4 and TRBJ2-1; the DNA was not compared with TRBD2, the D call given in the table. The germline CDR1 and CDR2 sequences are MRHNA and SNTAGT. Both ends counted, the CDR3 spans 9 residues. CDR3 loop: CASSPGPTL.